Below, 29 T cell receptor beta chains from the same sample are listed, as sequenced in a study of monozygotic twins with inflammatory bowel disease. TCRdb processed the 5' RACE reads again and assigns one entry to each CDR3 protein, with no DNA. The sample's table shows hundreds of thousands of distinct CDR3 sequences. The specimen was blood. The receptors here all came from a human donor with ulcerative colitis or Crohn's disease, or a healthy co-twin of an affected twin (not recorded which).

The rearrangement links TRBV18 to TRBJ1-1; the TCRdb D gene call, TRBD1, has no DNA to confirm it. There are 12 residues in the CDR3. Germline V lookup: CDR1 KGHSH, CDR2 LQKENI. CDR3 protein: CASSRDSTEAFF.

This chain links TRBV12-3 or TRBV12-4 with TRBJ1-5; checking the TCRdb D call of TRBD1 is not possible without DNA. CDR3 length: 15 amino acids. The CDR3 loop reads CASSLAGGGGQPQHF.

The rearrangement uses TRBV7-9 and TRBJ1-1. Germline V lookup: CDR1 SEHNR, CDR2 FQNEAQ (reference sequence). This CDR3 is built from 14 residues. CDR3 protein: CASSLALRNTEAFF.

The chain links TRBV27 to TRBJ2-5; absent DNA, TCRdb's TRBD1 call cannot be checked. The V gene's germline CDR1 is MNHEY and CDR2 SMNVEV (reference sequence). This CDR3 has 13 residues. CDR3 sequence: CASGDRECETQYF.

The V gene is TRBV5-4, the J gene TRBJ2-3; TCRdb's assignment of TRBD1 cannot be checked, as there is no DNA. The CDR3 has 15 residues. The germline CDR1 and CDR2 sequences are SGHNT and YYREEE (reference sequence). CDR3 amino acids: CASSIGTASTDTQYF. Variable domain in full (rest from reference TRBV5-4 and TRBJ2-3): ETGVTQSPTHLIKTRGQQVTLRCSSQSGHNTVSWYQQALGQGPQFIFQYYREEENGRGNFPPRFSGLQFPNYSSELNVNALELDDSALYLCASSIGTASTDTQYFGPGTRLTVL.

The rearrangement joins TRBV7-9 to TRBJ2-7; the TCRdb call, TRBD1, lacks DNA for checking. Germline-derived CDR1 and CDR2 are SEHNR and FQNEAQ (reference sequence). This CDR3 has 14 residues. CDR3 protein: CASSSRDRTYEQYF.

This rearrangement joins TRBV7-2 to TRBJ2-1; the D call from TCRdb, TRBD2, cannot be confirmed without DNA. CDR3 length equals 16 residues. Looked up from germline, CDR1 is SGHTA and CDR2 is FQGNSA. This CDR3 is CASSSQRAGLAYEQFF.

The J gene is TRBJ2-5, the V gene TRBV19. CDR1 and CDR2 (germline): LNHDA, SQIVND (reference sequence). The CDR3 is 13 amino acids. CDR3: CASSIGLEETQYF.

This sequence joins TRBV10-3 and TRBJ2-3; the TRBD1 assignment by TCRdb is unverifiable without DNA. The germline gives CDR1 ENHRY, CDR2 SYGVKD. The CDR3 runs to 19 residues. The CDR3 here is CAISGGNGISSLPTDTQYF.

The V and J genes are TRBV20-1 and TRBJ2-3. This CDR3 is built from 12 residues. CDR1 DFQATT and CDR2 SNEGSKA come from the germline V gene (reference sequence). The CDR3: CSGRLAEDTQYF.

The V and J genes are TRBV4-2 and TRBJ2-7. Germline V gene data show CDR1 as LGHNA and CDR2 as YNFKEQ. This CDR3 region has 13 residues. CDR3 in amino acids: CASSHDSSYEQYF.

The V gene is TRBV5-1, the J gene TRBJ2-3; checking the TCRdb D call of TRBD1 is not possible without DNA. Germline CDR1 and CDR2: SGHRS and YFSETQ. This CDR3 has 15 amino acids. The CDR3: CASSFLQGQRDTQYF. Filled out from reference TRBV5-1 and TRBJ2-3, the complete variable domain reads KAGVTQTPRYLIKTRGQQVTLSCSPISGHRSVSWYQQTPGQGLQFLFEYFSETQRNKGNFPGRFSGRQFSNSRSEMNVSTLELGDSALYLCASSFLQGQRDTQYFGPGTRLTVL.

The rearrangement links TRBV7-9 to TRBJ1-5. From germline, CDR1 is SEHNR and CDR2 FQNEAQ (reference sequence). The CDR3 totals 14 residues. CDR3 region: CASSPGTRGQPQHF.

The chain uses TRBV20-1 and TRBJ1-4; TCRdb designates TRBD1, a call that cannot be tested without DNA. The CDR3 is made up of 14 amino acids. Germline CDR1 is DFQATT and CDR2 is SNEGSKA (reference sequence). CDR3 residues: CSANQGGFNEKLFF.

J is TRBJ2-5 and V is TRBV29-1; TCRdb designates TRBD1, a call that cannot be tested without DNA. The CDR3 contains 13 residues. Germline-derived CDR1 and CDR2 are SQVTM and ANQGSEA. CDR3 sequence reads: CSVYRDAQETQYF.

The chain combines TRBV19 with TRBJ2-3; TCRdb's assignment of TRBD1 cannot be checked, as there is no DNA. CDR1 is LNHDA and CDR2 is SQIVND in the germline V gene (reference sequence). The CDR3 runs 14 residues. The CDR3 here is CASTRGSRTDTQYF.

The chain is built from TRBV7-9 and TRBJ2-2; TCRdb returns TRBD1, unconfirmable since there is no DNA. Germline V gene lookup returns CDR1 SEHNR and CDR2 FQNEAQ (reference sequence). The CDR3 has 16 amino acids. This CDR3 is CASSYPQGVRTGELFF. Full variable domain (remainder filled in from reference TRBV7-9 and TRBJ2-2): DTGVSQNPRHKITKRGQNVTFRCDPISEHNRLYWYRQTLGQGPEFLTYFQNEAQLEKSRLLSDRFSAERPKGSFSTLEIQRTEQGDSAMYLCASSYPQGVRTGELFFGEGSRLTVL.

The chain combines TRBV20-1 with TRBJ1-1; with no DNA, the TCRdb D assignment of TRBD1 cannot be verified. CDR1 DFQATT and CDR2 SNEGSKA come from the germline V gene (reference sequence). The CDR3 runs 12 residues. This chain's CDR3 is CIPTREAQGAFF.

The rearrangement uses TRBV2 and TRBJ2-1; no DNA is available, so the TRBD2 call from TCRdb remains unchecked. The CDR3 has 15 residues. Germline loops: CDR1 SNHLY, CDR2 FYNNEI. The CDR3 sequence: CATSASRLAGGEQFF.

The chain recombines TRBV3-1 with TRBJ1-4. The germline V gene has CDR1 LGHDT and CDR2 YNNKEL (reference sequence). This CDR3 is 14 amino acids long. The CDR3 protein is CASSQGTNNEKLFF.

The V and J genes are TRBV6-1 and TRBJ1-1; as DNA is missing, the TRBD1 call by TCRdb cannot be tested. The CDR3 length is 14 residues. Germline CDR1 and CDR2: MNHNS and SASEGT. CDR3 protein: CASSPWDANTEAFF.

The chain links TRBV12-3 or TRBV12-4 to TRBJ1-5; there is no DNA to check the TCRdb D call of TRBD1. This CDR3 spans 12 amino acids. The CDR3 spells CASSTGGQPQHF.

V is TRBV24-1 and J is TRBJ2-1; the TCRdb D gene call, TRBD1, has no DNA to confirm it. Looked up from germline, CDR1 is KGHDR and CDR2 is SFDVKD. The CDR3 sequence is 15 residues long. CDR3 region: CATSVPTGPHNEQFF.

CDR3 region: CASSQVGGVTTEAFF. The gene calls are TRBV14 and TRBJ1-1; TCRdb's assignment of TRBD1 cannot be checked, as there is no DNA. CDR3 length: 15 amino acids. CDR1 and CDR2 (germline): SGHDN, FVKESK.

The chain uses TRBV12-3 or TRBV12-4 and TRBJ2-5; TCRdb lists TRBD1, though no DNA is available to test this call. The CDR3 sequence is 14 residues long. The CDR3 loop reads CASSPVGRIETQYF.

J is TRBJ2-6 and V is TRBV7-9. Germline V gene data show CDR1 as SEHNR and CDR2 as FQNEAQ (reference sequence). CDR3 length: 13 residues. The CDR3 reads CASSFGGANVLTF.

The chain combines TRBV12-3 or TRBV12-4 with TRBJ1-2; TCRdb outputs TRBD1, but without DNA this stays unchecked. The CDR3 extends over 14 amino acids. CDR3 sequence: CASGLRGRSGGYTF.

The chain uses TRBV2 and TRBJ2-1; TCRdb picks TRBD2, but there is no DNA to check that call. This CDR3 has 17 residues. The germline V gene has CDR1 SNHLY and CDR2 FYNNEI. CDR3 amino acids: CASSDPVTSGVNNEQFF.

CDR3 region: CASSEVGQGSPYEQYF. This rearrangement joins TRBV6-1 to TRBJ2-7; TCRdb designates TRBD1, a call that cannot be tested without DNA. Germline loops: CDR1 MNHNS, CDR2 SASEGT. The CDR3 length is 16 residues.